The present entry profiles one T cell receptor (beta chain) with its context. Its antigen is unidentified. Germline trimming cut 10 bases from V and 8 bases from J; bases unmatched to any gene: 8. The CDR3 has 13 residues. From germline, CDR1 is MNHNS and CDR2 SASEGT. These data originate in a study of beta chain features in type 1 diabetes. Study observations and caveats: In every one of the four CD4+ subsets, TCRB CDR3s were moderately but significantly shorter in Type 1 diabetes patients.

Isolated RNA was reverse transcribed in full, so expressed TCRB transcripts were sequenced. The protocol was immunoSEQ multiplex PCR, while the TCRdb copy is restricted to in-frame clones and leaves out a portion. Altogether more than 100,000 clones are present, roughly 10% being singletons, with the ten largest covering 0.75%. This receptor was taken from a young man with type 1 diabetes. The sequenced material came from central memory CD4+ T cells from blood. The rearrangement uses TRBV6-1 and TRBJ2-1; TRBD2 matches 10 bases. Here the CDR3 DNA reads TGTGCCACCCGATCCGGGACTAGCGATGAGCAGTTCTTC. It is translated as CATRSGTSDEQFF.